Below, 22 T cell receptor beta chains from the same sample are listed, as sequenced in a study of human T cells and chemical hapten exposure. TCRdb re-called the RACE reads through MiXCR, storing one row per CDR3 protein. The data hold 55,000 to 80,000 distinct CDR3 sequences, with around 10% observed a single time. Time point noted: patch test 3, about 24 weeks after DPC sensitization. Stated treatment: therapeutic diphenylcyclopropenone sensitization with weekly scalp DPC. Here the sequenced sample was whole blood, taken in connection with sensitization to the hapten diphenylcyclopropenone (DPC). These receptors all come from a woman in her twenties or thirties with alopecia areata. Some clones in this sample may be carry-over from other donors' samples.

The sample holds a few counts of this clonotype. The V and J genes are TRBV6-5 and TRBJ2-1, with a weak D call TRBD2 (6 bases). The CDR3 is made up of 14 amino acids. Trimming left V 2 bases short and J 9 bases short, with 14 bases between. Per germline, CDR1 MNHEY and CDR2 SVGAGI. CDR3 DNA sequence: TGTGCCAGCAGTTACCCCCCTAGGGGAGGTGAGCAGTTCTTC. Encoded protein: CASSYPPRGGEQFF.

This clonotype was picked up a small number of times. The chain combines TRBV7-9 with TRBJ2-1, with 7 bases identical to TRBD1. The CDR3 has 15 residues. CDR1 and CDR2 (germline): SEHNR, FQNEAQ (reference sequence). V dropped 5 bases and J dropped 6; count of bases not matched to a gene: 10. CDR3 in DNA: TGTGCCAGCAGCCCCCAAGGGACAGACGTCAATGAGCAGTTCTTC. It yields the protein CASSPQGTDVNEQFF. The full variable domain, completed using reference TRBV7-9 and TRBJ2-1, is DTGVSQNPRHKITKRGQNVTFRCDPISEHNRLYWYRQTLGQGPEFLTYFQNEAQLEKSRLLSDRFSAERPKGSFSTLEIQRTEQGDSAMYLCASSPQGTDVNEQFFGPGTRLTVL.

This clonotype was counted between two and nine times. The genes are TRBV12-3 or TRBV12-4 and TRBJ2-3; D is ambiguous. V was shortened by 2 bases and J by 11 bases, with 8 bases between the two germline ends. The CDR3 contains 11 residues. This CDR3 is CASSLSLGQYF. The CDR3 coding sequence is TGTGCCAGCAGTTTATCCCTGGGGCAGTATTTT.

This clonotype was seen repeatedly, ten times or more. This chain's CDR3 is CASSPGQGPTGELFF. CDR3 DNA sequence: TGTGCCAGCAGCCCGGGACAGGGACCCACCGGGGAGCTGTTTTTT. This rearrangement joins TRBV7-9 to TRBJ2-2; 9 nucleotides match TRBD1. The CDR3 covers 15 residues. Per the germline V gene, CDR1 is SEHNR and CDR2 is FQNEAQ (reference sequence). V lost 5 bases to trimming and J lost 4 bases; unmatched junction nucleotides: 5.

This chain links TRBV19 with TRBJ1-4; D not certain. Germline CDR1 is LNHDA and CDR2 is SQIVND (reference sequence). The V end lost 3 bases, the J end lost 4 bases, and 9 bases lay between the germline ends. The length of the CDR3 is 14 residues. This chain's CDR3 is CASSIRVLNEKLFF. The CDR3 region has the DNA TGTGCCAGTAGTATCCGGGTTCTTAATGAAAAACTGTTTTTT.

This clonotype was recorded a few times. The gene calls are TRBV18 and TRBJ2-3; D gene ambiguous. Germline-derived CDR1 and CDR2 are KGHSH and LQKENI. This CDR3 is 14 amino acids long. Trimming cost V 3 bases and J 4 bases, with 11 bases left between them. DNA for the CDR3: TGTGCCAGCTCACCCCGCAGCCTGGCAGATACGCAGTATTTT. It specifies CASSPRSLADTQYF.

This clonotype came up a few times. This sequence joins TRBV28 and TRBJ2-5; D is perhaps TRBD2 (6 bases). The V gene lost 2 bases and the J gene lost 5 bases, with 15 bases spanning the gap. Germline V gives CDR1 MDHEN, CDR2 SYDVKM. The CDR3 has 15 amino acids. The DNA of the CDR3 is TGTGCCAGCAGTTTACCTATCGCGGGGCTGGAGACCCAGTACTTC. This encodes CASSLPIAGLETQYF.

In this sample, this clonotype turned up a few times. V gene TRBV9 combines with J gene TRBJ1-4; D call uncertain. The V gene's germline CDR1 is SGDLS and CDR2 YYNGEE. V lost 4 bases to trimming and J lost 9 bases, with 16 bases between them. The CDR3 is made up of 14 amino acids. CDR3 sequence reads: CASSPETPTQKLFF. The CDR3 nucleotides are TGTGCCAGCAGCCCGGAGACCCCGACTCAAAAACTGTTTTTT.

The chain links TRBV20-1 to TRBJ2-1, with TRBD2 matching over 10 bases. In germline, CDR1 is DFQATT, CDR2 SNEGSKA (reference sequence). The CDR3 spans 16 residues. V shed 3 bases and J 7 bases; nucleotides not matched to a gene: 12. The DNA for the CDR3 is TGCAGTGCTAGCCTCCGAGGTAGCGGGGGGTTTAATGAGCAGTTCTTC. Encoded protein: CSASLRGSGGFNEQFF.

CDR3 amino acids: CASSHGGARIYGYTF. The DNA for the CDR3 is TGTGCCAGCAGCCATGGGGGGGCGAGAATCTATGGCTACACCTTC. The rearrangement joins TRBV13 to TRBJ1-2, with TRBD1 as a possible D gene (6 bases). Trimming took off 5 bases at V and 4 bases at J, with 17 bases between the two ends. Germline values: CDR1 PRHDT, CDR2 FYEKMQ (reference sequence). There are 15 residues in the CDR3. The full variable domain, its missing parts supplied by reference TRBV13 and TRBJ1-2, is AAGVIQSPRHLIKEKRETATLKCYPIPRHDTVYWYQQGPGQDPQFLISFYEKMQSDKGSIPDRFSAQQFSDYHSELNMSSLELGDSALYFCASSHGGARIYGYTFGSGTRLTVV.

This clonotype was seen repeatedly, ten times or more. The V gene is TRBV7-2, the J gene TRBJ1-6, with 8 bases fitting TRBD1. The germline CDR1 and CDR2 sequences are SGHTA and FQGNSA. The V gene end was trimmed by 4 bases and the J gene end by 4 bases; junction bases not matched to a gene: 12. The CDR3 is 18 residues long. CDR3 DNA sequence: TGTGCCAGCAGCTCCAGTTCTCCGGACAGGGCTTATAATTCACCCCTCCACTTT. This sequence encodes CASSSSSPDRAYNSPLHF.

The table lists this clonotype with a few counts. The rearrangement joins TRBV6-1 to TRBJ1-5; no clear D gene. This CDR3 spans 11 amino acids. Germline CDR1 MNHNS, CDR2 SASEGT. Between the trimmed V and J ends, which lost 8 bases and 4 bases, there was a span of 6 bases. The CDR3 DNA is TGTGCCAGCCGGCTTAATCAGCCCCAGCATTTT. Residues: CASRLNQPQHF.

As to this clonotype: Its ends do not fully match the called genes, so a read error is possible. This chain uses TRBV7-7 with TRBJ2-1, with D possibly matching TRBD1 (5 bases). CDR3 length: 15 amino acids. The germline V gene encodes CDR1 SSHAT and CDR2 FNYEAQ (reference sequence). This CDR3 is CASSPGQTSYNEQFF. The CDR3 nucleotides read TGTGCTAGCAGCCCCGGACAAACCTCCTACAATGAGCAGTTCTTC.

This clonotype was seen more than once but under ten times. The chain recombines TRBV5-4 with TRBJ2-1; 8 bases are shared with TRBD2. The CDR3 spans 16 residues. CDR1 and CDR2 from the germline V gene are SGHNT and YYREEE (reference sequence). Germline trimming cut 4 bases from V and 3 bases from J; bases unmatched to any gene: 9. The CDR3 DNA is TGTGCCAGCAGCCCCCCCGGGAGGGCCTACTACAATGAGCAGTTCTTC. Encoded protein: CASSPPGRAYYNEQFF. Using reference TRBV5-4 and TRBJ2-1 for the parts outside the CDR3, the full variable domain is ETGVTQSPTHLIKTRGQQVTLRCSSQSGHNTVSWYQQALGQGPQFIFQYYREEENGRGNFPPRFSGLQFPNYSSELNVNALELDDSALYLCASSPPGRAYYNEQFFGPGTRLTVL.

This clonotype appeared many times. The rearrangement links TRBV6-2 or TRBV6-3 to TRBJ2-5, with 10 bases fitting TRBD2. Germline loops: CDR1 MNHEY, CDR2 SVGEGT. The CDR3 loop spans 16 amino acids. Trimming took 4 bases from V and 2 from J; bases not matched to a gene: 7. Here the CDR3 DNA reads TGTGCCAGCAGTTTTATTAGCGGGAGGATTCAAGAGACCCAGTACTTC. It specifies CASSFISGRIQETQYF.

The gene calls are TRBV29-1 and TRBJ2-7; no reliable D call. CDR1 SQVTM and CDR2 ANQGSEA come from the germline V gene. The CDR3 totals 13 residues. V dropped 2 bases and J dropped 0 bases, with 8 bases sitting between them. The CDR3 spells CSVEHSLSYEQYF. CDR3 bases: TGCAGCGTTGAACACTCACTCTCCTACGAGCAGTACTTC.

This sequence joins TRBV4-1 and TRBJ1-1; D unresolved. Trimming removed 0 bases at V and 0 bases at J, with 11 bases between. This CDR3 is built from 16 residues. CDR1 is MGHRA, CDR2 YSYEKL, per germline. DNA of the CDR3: TGCGCCAGCAGCCAAGATTTCGGGCGCCTGAACACTGAAGCTTTCTTT. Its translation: CASSQDFGRLNTEAFF.

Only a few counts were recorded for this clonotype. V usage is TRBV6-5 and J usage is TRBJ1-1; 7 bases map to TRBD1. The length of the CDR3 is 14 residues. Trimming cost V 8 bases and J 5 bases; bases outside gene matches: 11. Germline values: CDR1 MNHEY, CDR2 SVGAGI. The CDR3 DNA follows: TGTGCCAGCGTCCCAAGTTCAGGGGGGACTGAAGCTTTCTTT. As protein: CASVPSSGGTEAFF.

CDR3 sequence: CASRWERRTGGTSYEQYF. The CDR3 nucleotides are TGTGCCAGCAGGTGGGAGCGTCGAACAGGCGGGACTTCCTACGAGCAGTACTTC. The chain recombines TRBV2 with TRBJ2-7; D is possibly TRBD2 (6 bases). Germline loops: CDR1 SNHLY, CDR2 FYNNEI. V gave up 6 bases and J gave up 1 base, with 25 bases separating them. The CDR3 is 18 residues long. Variable domain in full (rest from reference TRBV2 and TRBJ2-7): EPEVTQTPSHQVTQMGQEVILRCVPISNHLYFYWYRQILGQKVEFLVSFYNNEISEKSEIFDDQFSVERPDGSNFTLKIRSTKLEDSAMYFCASRWERRTGGTSYEQYFGPGTRLTVT.

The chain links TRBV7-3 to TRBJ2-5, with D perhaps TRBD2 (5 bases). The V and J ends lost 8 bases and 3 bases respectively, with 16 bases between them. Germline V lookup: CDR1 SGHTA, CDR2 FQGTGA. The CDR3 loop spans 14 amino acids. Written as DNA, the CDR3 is TGTGCCAGCGGACTTCTACTATCTGAAGAGACCCAGTACTTC. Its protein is CASGLLLSEETQYF.

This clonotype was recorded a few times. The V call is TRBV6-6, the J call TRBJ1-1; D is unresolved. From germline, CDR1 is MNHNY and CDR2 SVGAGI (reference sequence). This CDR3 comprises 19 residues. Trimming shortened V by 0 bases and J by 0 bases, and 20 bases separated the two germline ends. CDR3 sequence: CASSYSRTIPGIMNTEAFF. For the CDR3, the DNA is TGTGCCAGCAGTTACTCGAGAACGATTCCGGGCATCATGAACACTGAAGCTTTCTTT.

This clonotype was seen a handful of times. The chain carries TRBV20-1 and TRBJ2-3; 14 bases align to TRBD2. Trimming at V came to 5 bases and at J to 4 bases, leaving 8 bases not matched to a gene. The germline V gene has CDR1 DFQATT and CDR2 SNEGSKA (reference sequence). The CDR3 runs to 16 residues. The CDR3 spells CSALTSGRAGADTQYF. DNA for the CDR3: TGCAGTGCTTTGACTAGCGGGAGGGCTGGGGCAGATACGCAGTATTTT.